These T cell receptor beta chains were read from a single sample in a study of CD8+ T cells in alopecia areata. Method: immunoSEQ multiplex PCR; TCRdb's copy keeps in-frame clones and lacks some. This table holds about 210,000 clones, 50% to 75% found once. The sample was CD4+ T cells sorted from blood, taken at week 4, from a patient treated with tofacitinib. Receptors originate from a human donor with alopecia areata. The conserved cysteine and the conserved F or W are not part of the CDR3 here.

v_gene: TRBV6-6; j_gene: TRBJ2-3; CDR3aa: ASSSRNRATDTQY
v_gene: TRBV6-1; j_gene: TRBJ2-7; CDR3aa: ASSEVGVTYEQY
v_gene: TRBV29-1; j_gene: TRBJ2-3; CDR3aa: SVVSTRGTDTQY
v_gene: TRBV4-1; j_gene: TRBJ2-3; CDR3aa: ASSQVSVDTQY
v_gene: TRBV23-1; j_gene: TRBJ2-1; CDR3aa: ASSRDRGRNEQF
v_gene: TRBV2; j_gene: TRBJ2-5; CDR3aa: ASSVGGKETQY
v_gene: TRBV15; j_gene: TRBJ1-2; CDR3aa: ATSRDGGKPYGYT
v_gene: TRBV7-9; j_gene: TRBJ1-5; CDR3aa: ASSLARGTNQPQH
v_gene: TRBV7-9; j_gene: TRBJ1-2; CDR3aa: ASSLKGRVGYT
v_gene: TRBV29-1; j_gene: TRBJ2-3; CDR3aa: SVELLAGETDTQY
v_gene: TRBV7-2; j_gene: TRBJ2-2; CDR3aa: ASSLMAAGELF
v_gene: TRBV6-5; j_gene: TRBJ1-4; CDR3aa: ASGRGLNEKLF
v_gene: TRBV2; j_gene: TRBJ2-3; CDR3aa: ASSEDAGGTDTQY
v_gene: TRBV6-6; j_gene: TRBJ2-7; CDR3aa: ASSYRGDSYEQY
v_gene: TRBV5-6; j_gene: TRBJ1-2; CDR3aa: ASGPHGAYGYT
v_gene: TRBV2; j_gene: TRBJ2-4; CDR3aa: ASSEAGVAKNIQY
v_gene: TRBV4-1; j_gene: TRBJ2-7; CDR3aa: ASSQVGRTYEQY